The rows below give T cell receptor beta chains drawn from one sample of a study of T cells in Graves' hyperthyroidism and ophthalmopathy. TCRdb redid the calling of the multiplex PCR reads with MiXCR, one entry per CDR3 protein. The repertoire holds 610,000 or so distinct CDR3 sequences, with 35% to 55% as singletons. The sample comprised peripheral blood or thyroid tissue (not recorded which). These receptor sequences come from a woman aged 18-29 years with Graves' hyperthyroidism. Both conserved end residues are part of each CDR3. The D gene is left open where the match is weak. Clone sizes are given selectively: once, few, many, or a class where the clone is expanded.

CASSLGSRDTEAFF TGTGCCAGCAGCTTAGGAAGCAGGGACACTGAAGCTTTCTTT NA TRBV7-2 NA TRBJ1-1
CASSAGSQETQYF TGTGCCAGCAGTGCGGGCAGTCAAGAGACCCAGTACTTC NA TRBV6-1 many TRBJ2-5
CASSEDVGENGYTF TGTGCCAGCAGCGAGGACGTTGGGGAGAATGGCTACACCTTC NA TRBV9 NA TRBJ1-2
CASSPADGESSPLHF TGTGCCAGCAGCCCGGCAGACGGTGAAAGTTCACCCCTCCACTTT NA TRBV5-8 many TRBJ1-6
CASSVPSGNSPLHF TGTGCCAGCAGTGTGCCTAGCGGGAATTCACCCCTCCACTTT NA TRBV2 NA TRBJ1-6
CATSSSRHAYEQYF TGTGCCACCAGCAGCTCACGTCATGCCTACGAGCAGTACTTC NA TRBV15 NA TRBJ2-7
CASSLLHRDQETQYF TGTGCCAGCAGCTTACTGCACAGGGACCAAGAGACCCAGTACTTC NA TRBV7-9 NA TRBJ2-5
CSAGGQGNYGYTIYF TGCAGTGCTGGGGGACAGGGGAACTATGGCTACACCATATATTTT TRBD1 TRBV20-1 NA TRBJ1-3
CAAARPNYNEQFF TGTGCCGCCGCCCGACCAAACTACAATGAGCAGTTCTTC NA TRBV24-1 NA TRBJ2-1
CATSDSGEWSQYF TGTGCCACCAGTGACTCAGGCGAGTGGTCCCAGTACTTC NA TRBV24-1 NA TRBJ2-5
CASSPGNYEQYF TGTGCCAGCAGCCCCGGGAACTACGAGCAGTACTTC NA TRBV7-9 many TRBJ2-7
CASTDIGGGNTEAFF TGTGCCAGCACCGACATCGGGGGGGGGAACACTGAAGCTTTCTTT NA TRBV9 NA TRBJ1-1
CASGLTSYEQYF TGTGCTAGTGGTTTGACCAGCTACGAGCAGTACTTC NA TRBV12-5 NA TRBJ2-7
CASSSETGMYEQYF TGTGCTAGCAGCTCGGAGACAGGGATGTACGAGCAGTACTTC TRBD1 TRBV7-7 NA TRBJ2-7
CASSLAPFGTSGREYEQYF TGTGCCAGCAGCTTGGCTCCGTTTGGGACTAGCGGGAGGGAATACGAGCAGTACTTC TRBD2 TRBV7-2 NA TRBJ2-7
CAITAEQNTGALFF TGTGCCATCACCGCGGAGCAGAACACCGGGGCGCTGTTTTTC NA TRBV10-3 NA TRBJ2-2
CASSVEGVGAGNTIYF TGTGCCAGCAGCGTGGAGGGTGTCGGTGCTGGAAACACCATATATTTT NA TRBV7-9 many TRBJ1-3
CSVETAGYEQYF TGCAGCGTTGAAACCGCCGGCTACGAGCAGTACTTC NA TRBV29-1 NA TRBJ2-7
CASSLTDLAYEQYF TGTGCCAGCAGCCTGACAGACCTAGCCTACGAGCAGTACTTC NA TRBV3-1 many TRBJ2-7
CATSRARRTEAFF TGTGCCACCAGCAGAGCTAGGCGTACTGAAGCTTTCTTT NA TRBV15 once TRBJ1-1
CASTLRGEDYGYTF TGTGCCAGCACCCTTCGGGGAGAGGACTATGGCTACACCTTC NA TRBV7-8 NA TRBJ1-2
CATSRLAGARETQYF TGTGCCACCAGCAGACTAGCGGGAGCACGGGAGACCCAGTACTTC TRBD2 TRBV15 NA TRBJ2-5
CASGLARGHNYNSPLHF TGTGCTAGTGGTTTGGCCCGGGGGCACAACTATAATTCACCCCTCCACTTT NA TRBV12-5 once TRBJ1-6